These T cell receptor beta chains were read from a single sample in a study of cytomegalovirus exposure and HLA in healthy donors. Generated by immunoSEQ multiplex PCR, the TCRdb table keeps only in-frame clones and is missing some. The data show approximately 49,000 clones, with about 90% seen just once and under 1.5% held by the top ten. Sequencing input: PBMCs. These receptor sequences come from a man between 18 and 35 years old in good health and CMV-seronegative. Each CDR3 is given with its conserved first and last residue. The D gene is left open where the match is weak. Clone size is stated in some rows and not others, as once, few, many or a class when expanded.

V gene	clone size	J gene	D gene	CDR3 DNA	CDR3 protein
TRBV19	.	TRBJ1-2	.	TGTGCCAGTAGCGTACAGGAATACTATGGCTACACCTTC	CASSVQEYYGYTF
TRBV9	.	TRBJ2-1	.	TGTGCCAGCAGCGTAGGGGTTTGGCAGGGGGGCAATGAGCAGTTCTTC	CASSVGVWQGGNEQFF
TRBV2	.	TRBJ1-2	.	TGTGCCAGCAGTGAGGGAGGAGGAGGCTACACCTTC	CASSEGGGGYTF
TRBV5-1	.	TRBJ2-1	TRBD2	TGCGCCAGCAGCTCCGCTAGCGGGGGGGATGAGCAGTTCTTC	CASSSASGGDEQFF
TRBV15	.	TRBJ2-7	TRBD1	TGTGCCACCAGCAGAGATCTTAACAGGGGTTATAGCGAGCAGTACTTC	CATSRDLNRGYSEQYF
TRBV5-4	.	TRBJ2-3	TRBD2	TGTGCCAGCAGCCTCCTTCGTGCGGGAGCCGGCACAGATACGCAGTATTTT	CASSLLRAGAGTDTQYF
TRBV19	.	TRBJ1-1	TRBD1	TGTGCCAGTAGTATAGAACAGGGGGAGGACACTGAAGCTTTCTTT	CASSIEQGEDTEAFF
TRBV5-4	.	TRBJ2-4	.	TGTGCCAGCAGCTTTGGGGAGATGGCCAAAAACATTCAGTACTTC	CASSFGEMAKNIQYF
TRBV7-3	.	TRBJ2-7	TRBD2	TGTGCCAGCAGCCCCCCGTTACTAGCGGGAGGAGGTGGCGAGCAGTACTTC	CASSPPLLAGGGGEQYF
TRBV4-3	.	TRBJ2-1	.	TGCGCCAGCAGCCAAGAGTCACTCACGAGGGATGAGCAGTTCTTC	CASSQESLTRDEQFF
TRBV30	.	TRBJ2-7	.	TGTGCCTGGAGTGTAGGGGCAGGGCAGTACTTC	CAWSVGAGQYF
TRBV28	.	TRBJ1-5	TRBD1	TGTGCCAGCAGTTTATGCACAGGGGGGATTTTAATTGCTTGCAATCAGCCCCAGCATTTT	CASSLCTGGILIACNQPQHF
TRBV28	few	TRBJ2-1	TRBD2	TGTGCCAGCAGACTTCGGGGTGCTAGCGGGATCAATGAGCAGTTCTTC	CASRLRGASGINEQFF
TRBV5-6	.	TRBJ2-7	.	TGTGCCAGCAGCTTGGGCAGTCCCTACGAGCAGTACTTC	CASSLGSPYEQYF
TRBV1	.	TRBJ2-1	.	TGCACCAGCAGCCCTATGTGTCGAGCGGGAGGGCCGTACAATGAGCAGTTCTTC	CTSSPMCRAGGPYNEQFF
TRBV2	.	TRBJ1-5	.	TGTGCCAGCAGTGAAGGTTTGGGGGCGGGTCAGCCCCAGCATTTT	CASSEGLGAGQPQHF
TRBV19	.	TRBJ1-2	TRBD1	TGTGCCAGTTTGGACAGGGGGCGAGACTATGGCTACACCTTC	CASLDRGRDYGYTF
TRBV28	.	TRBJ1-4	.	TGTGCCAGCAGATCCCACGGAACTAATGAAAAACTGTTTTTT	CASRSHGTNEKLFF
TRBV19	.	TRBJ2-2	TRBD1	TGTGCCAGTTGCAGAGGGACAGGGGGTACCGGGGAGCTGTTTTTT	CASCRGTGGTGELFF
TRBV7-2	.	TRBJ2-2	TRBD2	TGTGCCAGCAGCCCCGGACTAGCGGGGACCGGGGAGCTGTTTTTT	CASSPGLAGTGELFF
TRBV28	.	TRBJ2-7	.	TGTGCCAGCAGGGGGTCGGGTAGCGGAGACTACGAGCAGTACTTC	CASRGSGSGDYEQYF
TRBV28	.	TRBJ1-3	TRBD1	TGTGCCAGCAGATCCCCGCAAGGGGGCCGAAGCTCTGGAAACACCATATATTTT	CASRSPQGGRSSGNTIYF
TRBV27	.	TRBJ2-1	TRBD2	TGTGCCAGCAGTATCGATGGACTAGCACATAATTACAATGAGCAGTTCTTC	CASSIDGLAHNYNEQFF
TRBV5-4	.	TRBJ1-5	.	TGTGCCAGCAGCTTGGACGGGCGGGAACAGCCCCAGCATTTT	CASSLDGREQPQHF
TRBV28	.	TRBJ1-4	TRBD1	TGTGCCAGCAGTTTATTCCCGGTCAGGGGGAATGAAAAACTGTTTTTT	CASSLFPVRGNEKLFF
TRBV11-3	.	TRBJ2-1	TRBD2	TGTGCCAGCAGCTTCGGGAGCGGGAGGGGTGAAAATAATGAGCAGTTCTTC	CASSFGSGRGENNEQFF
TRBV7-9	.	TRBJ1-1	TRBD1	TGTGCCAGCAGCTTAGGGGGACAGGGGGCAAGGGGGACTGAAGCTTTCTTT	CASSLGGQGARGTEAFF
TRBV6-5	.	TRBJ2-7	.	TGTGCCAGCAGTTACCGGGGGGCGGCTAACTACGAGCAGTACTTC	CASSYRGAANYEQYF
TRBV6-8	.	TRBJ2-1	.	TGTGCCAGCAGTTACTGGTCTAGATCTCCCTACAATGAGCAGTTCTTC	CASSYWSRSPYNEQFF
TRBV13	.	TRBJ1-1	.	TGTGCCAGCAGCCAAGAAACAAGTGAAGCTTTCTTT	CASSQETSEAFF
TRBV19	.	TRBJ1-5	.	TGTGCCAGTAGTATAGATCAGGGGAAGTGGGGTAGCAATCAGCCCCAGCATTTT	CASSIDQGKWGSNQPQHF
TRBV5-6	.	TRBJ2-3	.	TGTGCCAGCAGCTTGACAGTCGCAGGGGGCGGGAGGGCCACAGATACGCAGTATTTT	CASSLTVAGGGRATDTQYF
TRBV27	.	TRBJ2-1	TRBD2	TGTGCCAGCAGTTTATCAACTAGCGGGTACAATGAGCAGTTCTTC	CASSLSTSGYNEQFF
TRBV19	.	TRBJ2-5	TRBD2	TGTGCCAGTAGTATGGGACTAGCGGGAGCATGGGAGACCCAGTACTTC	CASSMGLAGAWETQYF
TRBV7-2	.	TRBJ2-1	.	TGTGCCAGCAGCTCCTCCCCGGGGGGCAGAGTTTACAATGAGCAGTTCTTC	CASSSSPGGRVYNEQFF
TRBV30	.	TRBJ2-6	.	TGTGCCTGGAGTTTCGGGATCTCTGGGGCCAACGTCCTGACTTTC	CAWSFGISGANVLTF
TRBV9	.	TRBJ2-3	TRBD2	TGTGCCAGCAGCGTAGATTCGACTAGCGGGGCTAGCACAGATACGCAGTATTTT	CASSVDSTSGASTDTQYF
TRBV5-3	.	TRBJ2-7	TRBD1	TGTGCCATCTCCAACCGGGACAGGGGTTACGAGCAGTACTTC	CAISNRDRGYEQYF
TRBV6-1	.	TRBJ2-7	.	TGTGCCAGCAGTGAAGCGCCGCTTACTCCCTACGAGCAGTACTTC	CASSEAPLTPYEQYF
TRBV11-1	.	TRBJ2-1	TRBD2	TGTGCCAGCAGCCAAACTAGCGGGAGTAGGTTTGAGCAGTTCTTC	CASSQTSGSRFEQFF
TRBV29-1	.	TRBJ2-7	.	TGCAGCGCAGCAGGGTACTCCTACGAGCAGTACTTC	CSAAGYSYEQYF
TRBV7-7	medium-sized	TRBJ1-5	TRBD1	TGTGCTAGCACCAAAACCGGGACAGGGGTAAGGCAGCCCCAGCATTTT	CASTKTGTGVRQPQHF
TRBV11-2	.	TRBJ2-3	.	TGTGCCAGCAGCTTGGAGGTTTCAGATACGCAGTATTTT	CASSLEVSDTQYF
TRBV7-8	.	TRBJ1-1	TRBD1	TGTGCCAGCAGCCGTTGGGGCAGGGGGGACACTGAAGCTTTCTTT	CASSRWGRGDTEAFF
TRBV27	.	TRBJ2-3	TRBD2	TGTGCCAGCAGTTCTAGCGGGAGTACGACGCAGTATTTT	CASSSSGSTTQYF
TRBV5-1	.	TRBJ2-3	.	TGCGCCAGCCGTGTAGGGGAGGTCGCAGATACGCAGTATTTT	CASRVGEVADTQYF